This TCR beta chain originates from a study of cytomegalovirus exposure and HLA in healthy donors. As for this clone: Its matching antigen is unknown.

Findings and caveats of the study: Many donors shared some public TCRs, even though most TCR sequences were rare. Under in vitro conditions, a few CMV-associated chains were confirmed as specific for CMV antigens. As was reported, the classifier diagnosed cytomegalovirus status with high specificity and sensitivity.

The assay was immunoSEQ multiplex PCR, and TCRdb's table has in-frame clones only and misses some. The sample includes about 98,000 clones, approximately 84% of them seen just once. CDR3 size: 16 residues. Trimming removed 3 bases from V and 2 bases from J; junction bases left unmatched: 8. The germline V gene encodes CDR1 SEHNR and CDR2 FQNEAQ (reference sequence). The sequenced sample was PBMCs. The rearrangement joins TRBV7-9 to TRBJ2-3, with 7 nucleotides matching TRBD1. The receptor's source is a man younger than 35 in good health and CMV-seropositive. In nucleotides, the CDR3 is TGTGCCAGCAGCTTGGATGCGACAGGGTTCACAGATACGCAGTATTTT. Translation: CASSLDATGFTDTQYF.